What follows are 17 T cell receptor beta chains derived from one specimen sequenced in a study of CD8+ T cells in alopecia areata. Investigators isolated RNA and reverse transcribed it into cDNA to act as the sequencing template. Profiling relied on immunoSEQ multiplex PCR, and the TCRdb table lists in-frame clones only, not all of them. Of 150,000 or so clones listed, around 87% are singletons. The material was CD8+ T cells sorted from blood, obtained at week 0. These receptors were obtained from a human donor with alopecia areata.

This clone appeared a single time. The genes are TRBV6-5 and TRBJ2-7; D may be TRBD2 (5 bases). This CDR3 has 14 amino acids. The V gene's germline CDR1 is MNHEY and CDR2 SVGAGI. Trimming pared 6 bases from V and 6 bases from J, leaving 18 bases between. This CDR3 is CASSTGSRLLEQYF. The CDR3 DNA is TGTGCCAGCAGCACGGGGAGCCGCCTTCTCGAGCAGTACTTC.

V gene TRBV27 combines with J gene TRBJ1-2; TRBD1 is a possible D gene (5 bases). CDR3 size: 13 residues. The germline CDR1 and CDR2 sequences are MNHEY and SMNVEV (reference sequence). V was pared by 4 bases and J by 6 bases, with 12 bases between. CDR3 sequence (DNA): TGTGCCAGCAGTTCCCCGGGGACTCATGGCTACACCTTC. It yields the protein CASSSPGTHGYTF.

The rearrangement uses TRBV11-2 and TRBJ2-7, with 8 bases aligning to TRBD1. V was pared by 8 bases and J by 2 bases, with 14 bases of the junction left unmatched. CDR1 and CDR2 from the germline V gene are SGHAT and FQNNGV. This CDR3 is 16 amino acids long. The CDR3 loop is CASPGTRETGAYEQYF. CDR3 nucleotide sequence: TGTGCCAGCCCCGGGACACGCGAGACAGGGGCCTACGAGCAGTACTTC.

The DNA of the CDR3 is TGTGCCAGCAGCATCCAAGGCGGGCCAGATACGCAGTATTTT. Its protein is CASSIQGGPDTQYF. The V gene is TRBV5-4, the J gene TRBJ2-3; maybe TRBD2 (5 bases). CDR3 length: 14 amino acids. Germline-derived CDR1 and CDR2 are SGHNT and YYREEE (reference sequence). V shed 4 bases and J shed 4 bases, with 13 bases lying between them.

The rearrangement joins TRBV5-6 to TRBJ2-1; possibly TRBD1 for D (6 bases). This CDR3 is 13 amino acids long. Trimming left V 2 bases short and J 8 bases short, with 11 bases between. Looked up from germline, CDR1 is SGHDT and CDR2 is YYEEEE. CDR3 sequence reads: CASSLGQSHEQFF. The CDR3 region has the DNA TGTGCCAGCAGCTTAGGACAGTCGCATGAGCAGTTCTTC.

On this clone: Other DNA sequences in the sample encode the same CDR3. The chain links TRBV13 to TRBJ2-2; D may be TRBD1 or TRBD2 (5 bases each). Germline V lookup: CDR1 PRHDT, CDR2 FYEKMQ (reference sequence). The germline V and J ends were trimmed by 6 bases and 3 bases, with 20 bases remaining between them. CDR3 length equals 17 residues. CDR3 region: CASSYARDEGDTGELFF. CDR3 nucleotide sequence: TGTGCCAGCAGTTATGCCCGGGACGAAGGTGACACCGGGGAGCTGTTTTTT.

The sample holds one count of this clone. The chain couples TRBV9 to TRBJ2-3, with D perhaps TRBD2 (5 bases). CDR1 SGDLS and CDR2 YYNGEE come from the germline V gene. The CDR3 totals 14 residues. V lost 7 bases, J lost 0 bases, and 12 bases lay in between. DNA for the CDR3: TGTGCCAGCGGCTCGGGCGGGAGCACAGATACGCAGTATTTT. Translating it yields CASGSGGSTDTQYF.

The DNA of the CDR3 is TGTGCCAGTAGTAGCGGGGGGGACAATGAGCAGTTCTTC. This sequence encodes CASSSGGDNEQFF. The chain combines TRBV19 with TRBJ2-1; 9 bases are a match to TRBD2. The CDR3 is 13 amino acids. Trimming took 4 bases from V and 5 from J; bases not matched to a gene: 0. Germline V gives CDR1 LNHDA, CDR2 SQIVND (reference sequence).

The table lists this clone with a count of one. The chain combines TRBV6-1 with TRBJ2-2; possibly TRBD2 for D (6 bases). V was clipped by 6 bases and J by 6 bases, with 14 bases between them. CDR1 is MNHNS and CDR2 is SASEGT in the germline V gene. The CDR3 has 14 residues. The CDR3 spells CASRPGLPAGELFF. CDR3 DNA sequence: TGTGCCAGCAGGCCGGGACTGCCAGCCGGGGAGCTGTTTTTT.

The genes are TRBV25-1 and TRBJ1-1, with a possible D match to TRBD1 (5 bases). The V end was cut by 5 bases, the J end by 1 base, with 14 bases between. Germline V gene lookup returns CDR1 MGHDK and CDR2 SYGVNS. This CDR3 is 15 amino acids long. CDR3 amino acids: CASSLPSGGNTEAFF. CDR3 DNA: TGTGCCAGCAGTCTACCATCTGGGGGGAACACTGAAGCTTTCTTT. Combining the CDR3 with reference TRBV25-1 and TRBJ1-1 gives the whole variable domain EADIYQTPRYLVIGTGKKITLECSQTMGHDKMYWYQQDPGMELHLIHYSYGVNSTEKGDLSSESTVSRIRTEHFPLTLESARPSHTSQYLCASSLPSGGNTEAFFGQGTRLTVV.

J is TRBJ1-5 and V is TRBV19; a weak D match, TRBD1 (5 bases). This CDR3 is built from 16 residues. CDR1 is LNHDA and CDR2 is SQIVND in the germline V gene (reference sequence). The V end lost 10 bases, the J end lost 0 bases, and 19 bases lay between the germline ends. The DNA for the CDR3 is TGTGCCACTTCACCAGGGAGCAGCTATAGCAATCAGCCCCAGCATTTT. Its protein is CATSPGSSYSNQPQHF.

The rearrangement uses TRBV5-1 and TRBJ1-1, with TRBD1 matching 8 bases. Trimming at V came to 0 bases and at J to 2 bases, leaving 6 bases not matched to a gene. CDR1 and CDR2 (germline): SGHRS, YFSETQ. The CDR3 consists of 16 residues. This chain's CDR3 is CASSLESGGSNTEAFF. The CDR3 bases are TGCGCCAGCAGCTTGGAGTCAGGGGGCAGTAACACTGAAGCTTTCTTT.

The CDR3, as DNA: TGTGCCAGCAGTTACCGGGCAGGGGATAATGAGCAGTTCTTC. Encoded protein: CASSYRAGDNEQFF. This chain uses TRBV6-5 with TRBJ2-1; weak D call: TRBD1 (6 bases). V was pared by 2 bases and J by 7 bases, with 12 bases between. The CDR3 length is 14 residues. Germline V gene sequence: CDR1 MNHEY, CDR2 SVGAGI.

This clone was counted only a few times. The rearrangement uses TRBV7-8 and TRBJ2-3, with 11 bases matching TRBD2. The CDR3 spans 17 residues. V shed 4 bases and J 0 bases; nucleotides not matched to a gene: 6. The germline CDR1 and CDR2 sequences are SGHVS and FQNEAQ. CDR3 nucleotides: TGTGCCAGCAGCTCGGGACTAGCGGTACTTAGCACAGATACGCAGTATTTT. As protein: CASSSGLAVLSTDTQYF.

This clone showed up just a few times. The chain combines TRBV2 with TRBJ2-7; TRBD1 matches at 10 bases. Per the germline V gene, CDR1 is SNHLY and CDR2 is FYNNEI. The J segment lost 2 bases and the V segment lost 5 bases, leaving 9 bases of the junction unmatched. The CDR3 consists of 16 residues. As DNA, the CDR3 is TGTGCCAGCAGTCGGACCCGGGACAGGGGAACCTACGAGCAGTACTTC. Residues: CASSRTRDRGTYEQYF.

V and J are TRBV5-4 and TRBJ2-1; 16 nucleotides align to TRBD2. CDR1 SGHNT and CDR2 YYREEE come from the germline V gene (reference sequence). The CDR3 contains 18 residues. V was clipped by 3 bases and J by 2 bases; unmatched bases: 5. CDR3 in DNA: TGTGCCAGCAGCTCGGGACTAGCGGGAGGGCCCCCCTACAATGAGCAGTTCTTC. It translates to CASSSGLAGGPPYNEQFF.

The V and J genes are TRBV7-9 and TRBJ1-5; a weak D match, TRBD1 (5 bases). This CDR3 comprises 13 residues. CDR1 SEHNR and CDR2 FQNEAQ come from the germline V gene (reference sequence). V lost 1 base and J lost 6, with 7 bases in between. The CDR3 DNA is TGTGCCAGCAGCTTAGAGGGGAGTCAGCCCCAGCATTTT. Protein: CASSLEGSQPQHF. Supplemented by reference TRBV7-9 and TRBJ1-5, the full variable domain reads DTGVSQNPRHKITKRGQNVTFRCDPISEHNRLYWYRQTLGQGPEFLTYFQNEAQLEKSRLLSDRFSAERPKGSFSTLEIQRTEQGDSAMYLCASSLEGSQPQHFGDGTRLSIL.